Below, 24 T cell receptor beta chains from the same sample are listed, as sequenced in a study of Ad26.COV2.S vaccination and SARS-CoV-2 variants. TCRdb keeps only in-frame clones here, not all; method: immunoSEQ multiplex PCR. The sample shows some 370,000 clones, 83% of them seen only once. The treatment denotes: some 20 received Ad26.COV2.S at low or high dose, single or two shots; about 5 received placebo; per-sample allocation not given. On day 63 after the first injection, vaccine and placebo recipients gave samples. The sample consisted of peripheral blood, taken in a trial of Ad26.COV2.S vaccine versus placebo. These receptors came from a person between 18 and 59 years old who received the Ad26.COV2.S COVID-19 vaccine or a placebo.

The chain employs TRBV6-1 and TRBJ1-5, with a weak D call TRBD1 (6 bases). CDR3 length: 17 residues. Trimming took 3 bases from V and 4 from J, leaving 19 bases between them. Germline values: CDR1 MNHNS, CDR2 SASEGT. The CDR3 coding sequence is TGTGCCAGCAGTGACCCGGGACACCATTTACTTAATCAGCCCCAGCATTTT. It is translated as CASSDPGHHLLNQPQHF.

V and J are TRBV7-9 and TRBJ1-1; unclear D gene. This CDR3 spans 14 amino acids. Germline CDR1 reads SEHNR; CDR2 reads FQNEAQ (reference sequence). V lost 6 bases and J lost 1, with 12 bases in between. The CDR3: CASSPDLENTEAFF. DNA of the CDR3: TGTGCCAGCAGTCCGGACCTAGAGAACACTGAAGCTTTCTTT.

The V call is TRBV4-2, the J call TRBJ1-1, with D perhaps TRBD1 (5 bases). Trimming stripped 1 base from V and 3 bases from J, with 15 bases between. Germline CDR1 LGHNA, CDR2 YNFKEQ. This CDR3 is 16 amino acids long. The CDR3 sequence is CASSQGDRRWYTEAFF. The CDR3 bases are TGTGCCAGCAGCCAAGGGGACCGACGTTGGTACACTGAAGCTTTCTTT.

This rearrangement joins TRBV12-3 or TRBV12-4 to TRBJ2-7; 7 bases line up with TRBD2. The CDR3 is made up of 13 amino acids. V was clipped by 9 bases and J by 6 bases; unmatched bases: 11. DNA for the CDR3: TGTGCCAGTTGGGGGGGAGGGCTCGGCGAGCAGTACTTC. Translating it yields CASWGGGLGEQYF.

The chain is built from TRBV19 and TRBJ1-2; 7 bases are shared with TRBD1. There are 18 residues in the CDR3. Germline CDR1 and CDR2: LNHDA and SQIVND (reference sequence). With 9 bases clipped from V and 5 bases from J, the junction kept 24 bases outside the gene matches. The CDR3 nucleotides are TGTGCCAGCTGGAGTCGCTTGGGTGACAGGGAACGGAAATATGGCTACACCTTC. This encodes CASWSRLGDRERKYGYTF. Variable domain in full (rest from reference TRBV19 and TRBJ1-2): DGGITQSPKYLFRKEGQNVTLSCEQNLNHDAMYWYRQDPGQGLRLIYYSQIVNDFQKGDIAEGYSVSREKKESFPLTVTSAQKNPTAFYLCASWSRLGDRERKYGYTFGSGTRLTVV.

This chain connects TRBV7-2 to TRBJ2-3, with 12 bases identical to TRBD2. The CDR3 totals 18 residues. The germline V gene has CDR1 SGHTA and CDR2 FQGNSA. Trimming removed 2 bases from V and 0 bases from J; junction bases left unmatched: 6. As DNA, the CDR3 is TGTGCCAGCAGCTTAACTAGCGGGAGGATACTCAGCACAGATACGCAGTATTTT. It translates to CASSLTSGRILSTDTQYF.

This clone has a single count. The sample holds other DNA sequences that translate to the same CDR3. The chain uses TRBV28 and TRBJ1-1; D gene ambiguous. The CDR3 loop spans 12 amino acids. Trimming cost V 1 base and J 2 bases, with 2 bases left between them. CDR1 and CDR2 (germline): MDHEN, SYDVKM. The chain's CDR3 is CASSLLNTEAFF. The CDR3 nucleotides are TGTGCCAGCAGTTTATTAAACACTGAAGCTTTCTTT.

The chain joins TRBV10-3 to TRBJ1-2, with 8 positions matching TRBD1. This CDR3 is built from 13 residues. The junction had 0 bases not matched to a gene; V was cut back by 6 bases and J by 0 bases. Germline loops: CDR1 ENHRY, CDR2 SYGVKD. The CDR3 nucleotides are TGTGCCATCAGGACAGGGGCTAACTATGGCTACACCTTC. It is translated as CAIRTGANYGYTF.

This sequence joins TRBV5-5 and TRBJ1-1, with unresolved D. In germline, CDR1 is SGHKS, CDR2 YYEKEE (reference sequence). V lost 5 bases and J 1 base, leaving 12 bases between the germline ends. CDR3 size: 14 residues. DNA for the CDR3: TGTGCCAGCAGTATCGGGAGGGCGAACACTGAAGCTTTCTTT. Its translation is CASSIGRANTEAFF.

The chain joins TRBV18 to TRBJ1-4; D is unclear. The CDR3 covers 14 residues. The V and J ends lost 2 bases and 7 bases respectively, with 11 bases between them. Germline V gene data show CDR1 as KGHSH and CDR2 as LQKENI. CDR3 nucleotides: TGTGCCAGCTCACCAGTGAAGGGCCTTGAAAAACTGTTTTTT. Encoded protein: CASSPVKGLEKLFF.

The chain uses TRBV24-1 and TRBJ1-2; TRBD1 is a possible D gene (6 bases). Germline V CDR1 and CDR2: KGHDR, SFDVKD. Trimming removed 4 bases at V and 6 bases at J, with 11 bases between. The CDR3 runs 13 residues. The DNA of the CDR3 is TGTGCCACCAGTGAGCACAGGGACGATGGCTACACCTTC. Amino acids: CATSEHRDDGYTF.

This clone was observed a single time. The V call is TRBV2, the J call TRBJ2-2, with 8 nucleotides matching TRBD1. Per germline, CDR1 SNHLY and CDR2 FYNNEI. The V segment lost 5 bases and the J segment 5 bases; nucleotides outside the gene matches: 10. The CDR3 has 16 residues. CDR3 nucleotides: TGTGCCAGCAGTCCGCCGACAGGGGCCTATACCGGGGAGCTGTTTTTT. Its protein is CASSPPTGAYTGELFF.

This clone was picked up one time. The chain uses TRBV7-9 and TRBJ2-2; 8 bases are shared with TRBD1. The CDR3 sequence is 16 residues long. With 5 bases clipped from V and 3 bases from J, the junction kept 8 bases outside the gene matches. Germline values: CDR1 SEHNR, CDR2 FQNEAQ (reference sequence). In nucleotides, the CDR3 is TGTGCCAGCAGCCCAAGACAGGGGCGGCACACCGGGGAGCTGTTTTTT. This gives the protein CASSPRQGRHTGELFF. Combining the CDR3 with reference TRBV7-9 and TRBJ2-2 gives the whole variable domain DTGVSQNPRHKITKRGQNVTFRCDPISEHNRLYWYRQTLGQGPEFLTYFQNEAQLEKSRLLSDRFSAERPKGSFSTLEIQRTEQGDSAMYLCASSPRQGRHTGELFFGEGSRLTVL.

This clone turned up a few times. This chain uses TRBV7-2 with TRBJ1-6, with TRBD1 identical over 9 bases. The trim removed 2 bases at V and 6 bases at J, leaving 2 bases unmatched. CDR1 is SGHTA and CDR2 is FQGNSA in the germline V gene. CDR3 size: 15 residues. The CDR3 coding sequence is TGTGCCAGCAGCTTACAGGGACAGGGTAATTCACCCCTCCACTTT. It is translated as CASSLQGQGNSPLHF.

The rearrangement joins TRBV5-6 to TRBJ1-2; tentative D call: TRBD1 (6 bases). There are 14 residues in the CDR3. V was pared by 4 bases and J by 6 bases, with 16 bases between. CDR1 is SGHDT, CDR2 YYEEEE, per germline. The CDR3 is CASSAGTIRHGYTF. CDR3 DNA sequence: TGTGCCAGCAGCGCCGGGACAATCCGTCATGGCTACACCTTC.

V is TRBV9 and J is TRBJ2-1, with 11 bases aligning to TRBD1. Trimming removed 3 bases from V and 4 bases from J; junction bases left unmatched: 3. Germline V gives CDR1 SGDLS, CDR2 YYNGEE. The CDR3 runs to 15 residues. Here the CDR3 reads CASSDGTGGYNEQFF. The DNA of the CDR3 is TGTGCCAGCAGCGATGGGACAGGGGGATACAATGAGCAGTTCTTC.

The V call is TRBV6-6, the J call TRBJ2-1; TRBD2 might be the D (8 bases). Germline CDR1 is MNHNY and CDR2 is SVGAGI (reference sequence). The CDR3 covers 15 residues. V was shortened by 8 bases and J by 5 bases, with 19 bases between the two germline ends. The CDR3 protein is CASGLQGTRDNEQFF. The CDR3 bases are TGTGCCAGCGGTCTACAGGGGACTAGAGACAATGAGCAGTTCTTC.

The genes are TRBV5-6 and TRBJ2-3; no reliable D call. The CDR3 has 12 amino acids. Germline CDR1 is SGHDT and CDR2 is YYEEEE. V gave up 4 bases and J gave up 12 bases, with 15 bases separating them. Here the CDR3 DNA reads TGTGCCAGCAGCGGTCTAAGCGTGGAACAGTATTTT. It yields the protein CASSGLSVEQYF.

V and J are TRBV5-4 and TRBJ2-3, with TRBD1 matching 7 bases. The CDR3 loop spans 14 amino acids. Germline-derived CDR1 and CDR2 are SGHNT and YYREEE (reference sequence). V lost 6 bases, J lost 5 bases, and 9 bases stayed unmatched. The CDR3 spells CASTLTGARDTQYF. CDR3 DNA sequence: TGTGCCAGCACCTTAACAGGGGCAAGAGATACGCAGTATTTT.

The CDR3 spells CASSQGGGNYGYTF. CDR3 coding DNA: TGTGCCAGCAGCCAAGGAGGAGGGAACTATGGCTACACCTTC. This chain joins TRBV4-2 and TRBJ1-2; unclear D gene. Looked up from germline, CDR1 is LGHNA and CDR2 is YNFKEQ. The CDR3 covers 14 residues. V lost 1 base and J 2 bases, leaving 8 bases between the germline ends.

The CDR3 loop is CASSKNRESGNTIYF. In DNA, the CDR3 is TGTGCCAGTAGTAAAAACAGGGAGTCTGGAAACACCATATATTTT. The genes are TRBV19 and TRBJ1-3; possible D gene TRBD1, 6 bases. This CDR3 contains 15 residues. V was shortened by 4 bases and J by 1 base, with 11 bases between the two germline ends. Germline lookup yields CDR1 LNHDA and CDR2 SQIVND (reference sequence).

The V gene is TRBV4-2, the J gene TRBJ2-5; D not certain. This CDR3 has 17 residues. CDR1 is LGHNA, CDR2 YNFKEQ, per germline. The V end was cut by 0 bases, the J end by 3 bases, with 17 bases between. CDR3 residues: CASSQDGPGGYEETQYF. DNA of the CDR3: TGTGCCAGCAGCCAAGATGGGCCGGGCGGCTATGAAGAGACCCAGTACTTC.

The rearrangement links TRBV28 to TRBJ2-7; D tentatively fits TRBD1 or TRBD2 (5 bases each). The length of the CDR3 is 13 residues. From germline, CDR1 is MDHEN and CDR2 SYDVKM. V was shortened by 10 bases and J by 6 bases, with 19 bases between the two germline ends. This chain's CDR3 is CATFWDASSEQYF. CDR3 in DNA: TGTGCCACCTTCTGGGACGCTAGTTCCGAGCAGTACTTC.

The genes are TRBV9 and TRBJ1-1; unclear D gene. Germline CDR1 SGDLS, CDR2 YYNGEE. V lost 2 bases to trimming and J lost 0 bases, with 8 bases between them. There are 14 residues in the CDR3. CDR3 DNA sequence: TGTGCCAGCAGCGTTGCTTTAATGAACACTGAAGCTTTCTTT. Its translation: CASSVALMNTEAFF.